The TCR beta chain under discussion was sequenced for a study of cytomegalovirus exposure and HLA in healthy donors. The study, taken as a whole, reports: It was taken for granted in presence/absence analyses that sequencing depth across donors was roughly uniform. Because they were indistinguishable, some V segments, including TRBV6-2 and TRBV6-3, were excluded.

Concerning this clone: Its antigen is still unknown.

The PCR employed 60 Vbeta primers together with 13 Jbeta primers. How the authors handled the data: Per a later analysis, the number of unique TCR beta chains was some 80 million, of which 9 million to 12 million were shared. The table came from immunoSEQ multiplex PCR; TCRdb's copy has only in-frame clones and leaves some out. V, J and clone size are those of that table, while D and trimming were read from the DNA. The sample holds 75,000 to 95,000 clones. Healthy individuals who donated bone marrow served as the donors. Germline CDR1 is SGHTA and CDR2 is FQGNSA. Trimming left V 5 bases short and J 4 bases short, with 20 bases between. CDR3 length equals 16 residues.

Sequenced: PBMCs. The chain carries TRBV7-2 and TRBJ1-2; D remains unclear. This receptor was identified in a girl aged 5-17 years in good health and CMV-seropositive. The chain's CDR3 is CASSASGIQRLYGYTF. The CDR3 coding sequence is TGTGCCAGCAGCGCCTCCGGGATCCAGAGGCTCTATGGCTACACCTTC.